The rows below give T cell receptor beta chains drawn from one sample of a study of control samples from healthy donors and cancer patients. Sequencing was performed with immunoSEQ multiplex PCR; in TCRdb, only in-frame clones are kept and a portion is missing. The profile covers approximately 100,000 clones, with almost 90% appearing a single time and 13% to 15% taken by the ten largest. Specimen: blood. The receptor source for this set is a man aged 25 to 45 in good health. Each CDR3 is given with its conserved first and last residue. The D gene is left open where the match is weak. Some rows mark clone size as missing; the rest say once, few, many or name a class of expanded clone.

-	TRBV9	TRBJ1-4	TRBD1	TGTGCCAGCAGCGTCACCCCGACAGGGTCAAATGAAAAACTGTTTTTT	CASSVTPTGSNEKLFF
-	TRBV6-2/TRBV6-3	TRBJ2-5	TRBD1	TGTGCCAGCAGTTACTGGGGACAGCAAGAGACCCAGTACTTC	CASSYWGQQETQYF
-	TRBV11-2	TRBJ2-1	-	TGTGCCAGCAGCTTAGATCTCGTACTAGCCGACAATGAGCAGTTCTTC	CASSLDLVLADNEQFF
few	TRBV5-1	TRBJ1-2	TRBD1	TGCGCCAGCAGCTTGGGATCAGGGGGCGCAGATGGCTACACCTTC	CASSLGSGGADGYTF
-	TRBV2	TRBJ2-3	TRBD1	TGTGCCAGCAGACGACAGGGGCGGAGCCCCACAGATACGCAGTATTTT	CASRRQGRSPTDTQYF
-	TRBV24-1	TRBJ2-2	TRBD1	TGTGCCACCAGTGAGCCGGGACAGGGGGGATTTAGGAACACCGGGGAGCTGTTTTTT	CATSEPGQGGFRNTGELFF
-	TRBV11-3	TRBJ1-1	-	TGTGCCAGCACAGGGGCGACGAACACTGAAGCTTTCTTT	CASTGATNTEAFF
-	TRBV7-9	TRBJ1-1	-	TGTGCCAGCAGCCTCAACACTGAAGCTTTCTTT	CASSLNTEAFF
-	TRBV7-3	TRBJ2-3	-	TGTGCCAGCAGCCCCGGGGGAGATACGCAGTATTTT	CASSPGGDTQYF
-	TRBV6-5	TRBJ2-7	-	TGTGCCAGCATCAACGCGGGACGGCAGTACTTC	CASINAGRQYF
-	TRBV28	TRBJ1-3	-	TGTGCCAGCAGTATAATAAACAGGGTCTCTGGAAACACCATATATTTT	CASSIINRVSGNTIYF
-	TRBV4-3	TRBJ1-2	-	TGCGCCAGCAGCCAAGATGTCCGGCCCATCACAACCTACACCTTC	CASSQDVRPITTYTF
-	TRBV3-1/TRBV3-2	TRBJ1-3	-	TGTGCCAGCAGCCAGAGTTCAACTCACTCTGGAAACACCATATATTTT	CASSQSSTHSGNTIYF
-	TRBV5-1	TRBJ2-1	-	TGCGCCAGCAGCTTGGAACAGATTTACAATGAGCAGTTCTTC	CASSLEQIYNEQFF
once	TRBV5-1	TRBJ1-4	TRBD1	TGCGCCAGCAGCACCGGGACAGCCAATGAAAAACTGTTTTTT	CASSTGTANEKLFF
-	TRBV7-9	TRBJ1-2	-	TGTGCCAGCAGCTTCAACCTACAACTTAACTATGGCTACACCTTC	CASSFNLQLNYGYTF
few	TRBV4-1	TRBJ2-1	-	TGCGCCAGCAGCCAAGACGACAGAAGCTCCTACAATGAGCAGTTCTTC	CASSQDDRSSYNEQFF
-	TRBV7-3	TRBJ1-6	-	TGTGCCAGCAGCTTATGGGTAGGGCAGAACTATAATTCACCCCTCCACTTT	CASSLWVGQNYNSPLHF
once	TRBV6-5	TRBJ1-2	-	TGTGCCAGCAGGGAGTTGGGAGTGAGCTATGGCTACACCTTC	CASRELGVSYGYTF
-	TRBV5-1	TRBJ2-3	TRBD2	TGCGCCAGCTCTAGCGGTAGCACAGATACGCAGTATTTT	CASSSGSTDTQYF
-	TRBV6-5	TRBJ2-1	-	TGTGCCAGCAGTTACGAAAGAGGGGACAATGAGCAGTTCTTC	CASSYERGDNEQFF
-	TRBV7-9	TRBJ1-2	-	TGTGCCAGCAGCATGGGCGGACAGCGAGGCTATGGCTACACCTTC	CASSMGGQRGYGYTF
-	TRBV5-1	TRBJ2-5	TRBD2	TGCGCCAGCAGCTCCTCTAGCGGGAGGGGAGAGACCCAGTACTTC	CASSSSSGRGETQYF
-	TRBV28	TRBJ2-1	-	TGTGCCAGTCACAGACCGAGCTACAATGAGCAGTTCTTC	CASHRPSYNEQFF
once	TRBV3-1/TRBV3-2	TRBJ2-7	TRBD2	TGTGCCAGCAGCCAATCGACTAGCGGGAGATACGAGCAGTACTTC	CASSQSTSGRYEQYF
-	TRBV19	TRBJ2-3	-	TGTGCCACTGAACATACTAGCACAGATACGCAGTATTTT	CATEHTSTDTQYF
-	TRBV28	TRBJ2-6	-	TGTGCCAGCAGCCTTAACTCTGGGGCCAACGTCCTGACTTTC	CASSLNSGANVLTF
-	TRBV30	TRBJ2-7	-	TGTGCCTGCGCGCTCCCCGGAGGCGGGGTACCCTACGAGCAGTACTTC	CACALPGGGVPYEQYF
-	TRBV24-1	TRBJ2-6	-	TGTGCCACCAGACACTCTAGGGCCAACGTCCTGACTTTC	CATRHSRANVLTF
-	TRBV15	TRBJ1-3	-	TGTGCCACCAGCAGAGATACCCGGGGCTCTGGAAACACCATATATTTT	CATSRDTRGSGNTIYF
-	TRBV5-1	TRBJ2-2	TRBD2	TGCGCCAGCAGCACAAAAAGCGGGAGTCCTTACACCGGGGAGCTGTTTTTT	CASSTKSGSPYTGELFF
-	TRBV6-5	TRBJ2-3	-	TGTGCCAGCAGTTATCAGGGATACCCCACAGATACGCAGTATTTT	CASSYQGYPTDTQYF
-	TRBV7-9	TRBJ1-1	-	TGTGCCAGCAGCTTAGATCACAGGAACACTGAAGCTTTCTTT	CASSLDHRNTEAFF
-	TRBV5-1	TRBJ2-1	-	TGCGCCAGCAGCTTGGAGCCGGGTGGCCGTGGGTATGAGCAGTTCTTC	CASSLEPGGRGYEQFF
once	TRBV5-1	TRBJ2-2	TRBD2	TGCGCCAGCAGCGTGGATGGGACTAGCGTTAAAAGGGCCGGGGAGCTGTTTTTT	CASSVDGTSVKRAGELFF
-	TRBV10-1	TRBJ2-3	-	TGCGCCAGCAGTGATGGTGGGGTGCAGGATACGCAGTATTTT	CASSDGGVQDTQYF
-	TRBV7-8	TRBJ1-2	TRBD1	TGTGCCAGCAGCGGACTAACTCGGGACAGCGGGATCAATGGCTACACCTTC	CASSGLTRDSGINGYTF
-	TRBV9	TRBJ1-2	TRBD1	TGTGCCAGCAGCACGACGACAGGGGCCCTAGGGGGCTACACCTTC	CASSTTTGALGGYTF
-	TRBV1	TRBJ2-3	-	TGCACCAGCAGCCTTTTTTGGCGGGTTTCACCCACAGATACGCAGTATTTT	CTSSLFWRVSPTDTQYF
-	TRBV7-7	TRBJ2-1	TRBD1	TGTGCCAGCAGCCTCGGGACAGGGTCATACAATGAGCAGTTCTTC	CASSLGTGSYNEQFF
-	TRBV6-6	TRBJ1-5	-	TGTGCCAGCAGTTACTCGGCGAGAAATCAGCCCCAGCATTTT	CASSYSARNQPQHF
-	TRBV12-3/TRBV12-4	TRBJ1-6	-	TGTGCCAGCAGTTTTTGGCCCGGGGCCCTCCACTTT	CASSFWPGALHF
-	TRBV7-9	TRBJ2-7	-	TGTGCCAGCAGCTTCGGGGCCTACGAGCAGTACTTC	CASSFGAYEQYF
-	TRBV7-9	TRBJ1-5	-	TGTGCCAGCAGCCCGAACCTTAGCAATCAGCCCCAGCATTTT	CASSPNLSNQPQHF
once	TRBV11-2	TRBJ2-7	-	TGTGCCAGCAGCTTAGGACTACACCCGACCTACGAGCAGTACTTC	CASSLGLHPTYEQYF
-	TRBV3-1/TRBV3-2	TRBJ2-1	-	TGTGCCAGCAGCCCCTTAGGTGGCAATGAGCAGTTCTTC	CASSPLGGNEQFF
-	TRBV28	TRBJ1-5	-	TGTGCCAGCAGTTTAAACCAGGGCAATCAGCCCCAGCATTTT	CASSLNQGNQPQHF
-	TRBV4-1	TRBJ2-2	TRBD2	TGCGCCAGCAGCCATTTTGCCGGGACTAGCGGGAGTAATATGTCCGGGGAGCTGTTTTTT	CASSHFAGTSGSNMSGELFF
-	TRBV7-2	TRBJ1-3	-	TGTGCCAGCAGCTTCACTACGGACAGCTCTGGAAACACCATATATTTT	CASSFTTDSSGNTIYF
once	TRBV28	TRBJ2-1	-	TGTGCCAGCAGTTCGGAGGGGATGGGCTCCTACAATGAGCAGTTCTTC	CASSSEGMGSYNEQFF
-	TRBV5-4	TRBJ2-1	TRBD1	TGTGCCAGCAGCTTGCAGGGACAGTACAATGAGCAGTTCTTC	CASSLQGQYNEQFF
-	TRBV7-2	TRBJ2-7	TRBD1	TGTGCCAGCAGCTCGGGACAGGGGGGCTCCTACGAGCAGTACTTC	CASSSGQGGSYEQYF
-	TRBV30	TRBJ2-3	-	TGTGCCTGGAGTGCCCCACTAGCTACAGATACGCAGTATTTT	CAWSAPLATDTQYF
-	TRBV18	TRBJ1-2	TRBD1	TGTGCCAGCTCACCCGACGGACAGGGAACCCTCTATGGCTACACCTTC	CASSPDGQGTLYGYTF
-	TRBV15	TRBJ2-7	TRBD2	TGTGCCACCAGCCCCGGGAGACTAGCGGGAGGAGGCGAGCAGTACTTC	CATSPGRLAGGGEQYF
-	TRBV4-3	TRBJ2-1	TRBD2	TGCGCCAGCAGCAGACAGATAGCGGGAGGGTACAATGAGCAGTTCTTC	CASSRQIAGGYNEQFF
-	TRBV19	TRBJ2-6	-	TGTGCCAGTAGTCAATCTGGGGCCAACGTCCTGACTTTC	CASSQSGANVLTF
once	TRBV30	TRBJ2-1	-	TGTGCCTGGAGTGAGTACAATGAGCAGTTCTTC	CAWSEYNEQFF